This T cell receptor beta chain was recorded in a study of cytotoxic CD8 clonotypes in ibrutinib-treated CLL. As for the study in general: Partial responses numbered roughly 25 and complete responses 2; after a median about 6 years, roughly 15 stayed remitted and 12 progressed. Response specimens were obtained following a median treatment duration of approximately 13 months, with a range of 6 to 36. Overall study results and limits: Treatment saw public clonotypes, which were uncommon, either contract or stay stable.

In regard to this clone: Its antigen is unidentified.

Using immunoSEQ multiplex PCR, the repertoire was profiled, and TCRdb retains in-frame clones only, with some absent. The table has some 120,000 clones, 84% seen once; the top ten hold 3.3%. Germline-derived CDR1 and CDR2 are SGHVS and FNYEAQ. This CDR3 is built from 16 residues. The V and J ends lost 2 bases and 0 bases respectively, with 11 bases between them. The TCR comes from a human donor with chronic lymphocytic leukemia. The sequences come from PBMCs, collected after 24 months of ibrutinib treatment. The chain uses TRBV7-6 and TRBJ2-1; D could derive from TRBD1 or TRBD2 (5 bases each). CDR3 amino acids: CASSLRGTSSYNEQFF. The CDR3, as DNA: TGTGCCAGCAGCTTAAGAGGGACCAGCTCCTACAATGAGCAGTTCTTC.